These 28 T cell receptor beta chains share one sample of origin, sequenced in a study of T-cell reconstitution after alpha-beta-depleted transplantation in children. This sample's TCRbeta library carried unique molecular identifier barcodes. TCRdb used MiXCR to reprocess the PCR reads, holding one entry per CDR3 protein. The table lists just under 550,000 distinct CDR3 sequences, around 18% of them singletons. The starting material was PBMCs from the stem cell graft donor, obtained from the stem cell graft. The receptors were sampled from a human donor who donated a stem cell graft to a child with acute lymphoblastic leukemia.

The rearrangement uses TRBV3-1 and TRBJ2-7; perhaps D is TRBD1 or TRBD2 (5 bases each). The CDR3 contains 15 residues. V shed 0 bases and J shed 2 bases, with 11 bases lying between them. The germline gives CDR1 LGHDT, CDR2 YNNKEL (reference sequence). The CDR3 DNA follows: TGTGCCAGCAGCCAAGATCAATGGGGGACCTACGAGCAGTACTTC. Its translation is CASSQDQWGTYEQYF.

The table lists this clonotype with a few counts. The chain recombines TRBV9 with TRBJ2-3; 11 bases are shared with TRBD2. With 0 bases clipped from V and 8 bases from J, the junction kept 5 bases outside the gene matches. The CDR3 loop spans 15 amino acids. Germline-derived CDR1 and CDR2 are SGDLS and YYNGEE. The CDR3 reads CASSVESLAGGTQYF. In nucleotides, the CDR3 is TGTGCCAGCAGCGTAGAGTCCCTAGCGGGAGGTACGCAGTATTTT.

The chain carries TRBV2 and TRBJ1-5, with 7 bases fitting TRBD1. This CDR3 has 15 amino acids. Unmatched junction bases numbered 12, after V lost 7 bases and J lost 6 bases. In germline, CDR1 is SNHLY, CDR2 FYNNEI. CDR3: CASNRQGPGSQPQHF. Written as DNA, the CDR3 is TGTGCCAGCAATCGACAGGGACCAGGGAGTCAGCCCCAGCATTTT.

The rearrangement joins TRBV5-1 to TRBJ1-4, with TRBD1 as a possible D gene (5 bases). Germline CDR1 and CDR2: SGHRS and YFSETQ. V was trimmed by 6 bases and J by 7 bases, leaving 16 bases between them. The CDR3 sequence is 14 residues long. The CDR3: CASTPDIRGEKLFF. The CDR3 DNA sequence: TGCGCCAGCACCCCGGACATTCGAGGTGAAAAACTGTTTTTT. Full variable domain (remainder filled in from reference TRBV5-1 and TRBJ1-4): KAGVTQTPRYLIKTRGQQVTLSCSPISGHRSVSWYQQTPGQGLQFLFEYFSETQRNKGNFPGRFSGRQFSNSRSEMNVSTLELGDSALYLCASTPDIRGEKLFFGSGTQLSVL.

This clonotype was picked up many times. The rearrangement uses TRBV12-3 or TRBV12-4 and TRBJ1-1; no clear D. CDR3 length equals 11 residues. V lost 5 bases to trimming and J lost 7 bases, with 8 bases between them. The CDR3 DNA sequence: TGTGCCAGCAGTCGGGTCGATGAAGCTTTCTTT. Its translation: CASSRVDEAFF.

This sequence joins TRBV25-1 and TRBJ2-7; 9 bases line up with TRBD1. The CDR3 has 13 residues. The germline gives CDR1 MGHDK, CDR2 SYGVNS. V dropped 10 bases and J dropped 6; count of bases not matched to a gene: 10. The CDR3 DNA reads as TGTGCCACCGGGACAGGGTCATTCTCCGAGCAGTACTTC. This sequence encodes CATGTGSFSEQYF.

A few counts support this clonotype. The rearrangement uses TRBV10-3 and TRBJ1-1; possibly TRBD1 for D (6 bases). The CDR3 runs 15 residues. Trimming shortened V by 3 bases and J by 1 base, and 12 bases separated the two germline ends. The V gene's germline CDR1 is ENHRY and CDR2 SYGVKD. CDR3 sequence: CAISDGGASNTEAFF. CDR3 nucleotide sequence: TGTGCCATCAGTGATGGGGGGGCGTCGAACACTGAAGCTTTCTTT.

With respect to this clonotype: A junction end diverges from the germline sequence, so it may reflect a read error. The CDR3: CASSLSSTNEKLFF. CDR3 nucleotide sequence: TGTGCCAGCAGTTTATCGTCAACTAATGAAAAGCTGTTTTTT. The chain has TRBV27 and TRBJ1-4; unclear D gene. The CDR3 contains 14 residues. Germline V lookup: CDR1 MNHEY, CDR2 SMNVEV (reference sequence).

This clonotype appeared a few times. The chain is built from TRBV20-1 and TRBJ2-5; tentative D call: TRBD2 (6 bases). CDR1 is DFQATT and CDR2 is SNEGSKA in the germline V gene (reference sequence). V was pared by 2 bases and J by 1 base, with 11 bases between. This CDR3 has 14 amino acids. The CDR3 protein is CSARMRDFQETQYF. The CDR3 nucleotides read TGCAGTGCTAGAATGCGGGACTTCCAAGAGACCCAGTACTTC.

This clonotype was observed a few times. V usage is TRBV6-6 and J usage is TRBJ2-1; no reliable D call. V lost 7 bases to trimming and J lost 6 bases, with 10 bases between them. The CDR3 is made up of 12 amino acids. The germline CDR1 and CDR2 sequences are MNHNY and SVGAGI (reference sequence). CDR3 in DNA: TGTGCCAGCACGTCGTTAGCCAATGAGCAGTTCTTC. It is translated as CASTSLANEQFF.

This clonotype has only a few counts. The CDR3 loop is CASSRGSYNEQFF. DNA for the CDR3: TGCGCCAGCAGCAGGGGCTCCTACAATGAGCAGTTCTTC. The rearrangement links TRBV5-1 to TRBJ2-1; D might be TRBD1 (5 bases). Trimming pared 4 bases from V and 0 bases from J, leaving 5 bases between. The CDR3 sequence is 13 residues long. Germline lookup yields CDR1 SGHRS and CDR2 YFSETQ.

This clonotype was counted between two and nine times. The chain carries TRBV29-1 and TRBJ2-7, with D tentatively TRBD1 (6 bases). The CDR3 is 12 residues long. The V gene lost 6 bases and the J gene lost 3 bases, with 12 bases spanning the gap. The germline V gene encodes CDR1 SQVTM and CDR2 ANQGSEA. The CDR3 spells CSVAWGLYEQYF. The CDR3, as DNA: TGCAGCGTCGCGTGGGGGCTCTACGAGCAGTACTTC.

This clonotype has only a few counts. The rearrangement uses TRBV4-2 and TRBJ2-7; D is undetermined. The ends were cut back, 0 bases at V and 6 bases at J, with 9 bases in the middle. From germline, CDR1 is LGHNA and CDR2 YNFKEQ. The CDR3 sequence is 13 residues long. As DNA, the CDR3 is TGTGCCAGCAGCCAAGAGTTCAGTCCCGAGCAGTACTTC. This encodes CASSQEFSPEQYF.

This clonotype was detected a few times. The CDR3 sequence is CASSLRAGTSGRYEQYF. The CDR3 DNA reads as TGTGCCAGCAGCTTACGGGCAGGGACTAGCGGGCGCTACGAGCAGTACTTC. The chain combines TRBV7-8 with TRBJ2-7; 12 nucleotides match TRBD2. The germline gives CDR1 SGHVS, CDR2 FQNEAQ. CDR3 length: 17 amino acids. J was trimmed by 3 bases and V by 2 bases; bases with no gene match: 8.

The CDR3 spells CASSFPKITTGPTYEQYF. For the CDR3, the DNA is TGTGCCAGCAGCTTCCCGAAAATCACGACAGGACCCACCTACGAGCAGTACTTC. The gene calls are TRBV11-1 and TRBJ2-7; D possibly corresponds to TRBD1 (6 bases). Germline lookup yields CDR1 SGHAT and CDR2 FQDESV (reference sequence). V lost 3 bases and J lost 2, with 23 bases in between. The CDR3 is 18 amino acids.

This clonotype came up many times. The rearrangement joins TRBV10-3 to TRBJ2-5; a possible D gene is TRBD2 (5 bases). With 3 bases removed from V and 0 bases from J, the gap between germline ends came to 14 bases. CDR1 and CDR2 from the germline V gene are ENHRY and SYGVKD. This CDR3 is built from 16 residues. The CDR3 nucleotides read TGTGCCATCAGTGACGGAGCGGAGACTTACCAAGAGACCCAGTACTTC. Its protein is CAISDGAETYQETQYF.

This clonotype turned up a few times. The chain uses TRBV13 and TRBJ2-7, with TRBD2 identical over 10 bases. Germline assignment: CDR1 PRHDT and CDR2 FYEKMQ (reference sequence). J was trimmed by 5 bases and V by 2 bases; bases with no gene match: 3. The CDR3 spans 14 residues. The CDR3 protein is CASSLLAGANEQYF. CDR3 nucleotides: TGTGCCAGCAGCTTACTAGCGGGAGCCAACGAGCAGTACTTC.

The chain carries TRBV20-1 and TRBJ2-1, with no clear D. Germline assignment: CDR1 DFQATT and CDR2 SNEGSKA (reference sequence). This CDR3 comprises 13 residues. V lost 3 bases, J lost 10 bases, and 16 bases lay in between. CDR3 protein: CSASEVAGREQFF. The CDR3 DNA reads TGCAGTGCTAGTGAGGTAGCTGGTCGCGAGCAGTTCTTC.

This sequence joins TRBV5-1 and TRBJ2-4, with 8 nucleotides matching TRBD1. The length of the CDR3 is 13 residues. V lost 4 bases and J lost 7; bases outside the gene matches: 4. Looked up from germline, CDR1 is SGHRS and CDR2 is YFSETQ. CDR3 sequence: CASSPDRVNIQYF. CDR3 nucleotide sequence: TGCGCCAGCAGCCCGGACAGGGTGAACATTCAGTACTTC.

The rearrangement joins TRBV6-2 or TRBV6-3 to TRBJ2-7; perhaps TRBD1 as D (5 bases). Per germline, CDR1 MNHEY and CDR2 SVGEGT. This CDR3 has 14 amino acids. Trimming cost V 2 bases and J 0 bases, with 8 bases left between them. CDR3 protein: CASSYGAASYEQYF. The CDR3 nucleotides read TGTGCCAGCAGTTACGGGGCGGCCTCCTACGAGCAGTACTTC.

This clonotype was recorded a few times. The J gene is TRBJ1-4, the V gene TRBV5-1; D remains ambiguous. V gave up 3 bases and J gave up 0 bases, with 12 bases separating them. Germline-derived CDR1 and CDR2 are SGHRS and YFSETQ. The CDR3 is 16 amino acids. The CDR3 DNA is TGCGCCAGCAGCTCTTATACACTTGCAACTAATGAAAAACTGTTTTTT. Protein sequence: CASSSYTLATNEKLFF.

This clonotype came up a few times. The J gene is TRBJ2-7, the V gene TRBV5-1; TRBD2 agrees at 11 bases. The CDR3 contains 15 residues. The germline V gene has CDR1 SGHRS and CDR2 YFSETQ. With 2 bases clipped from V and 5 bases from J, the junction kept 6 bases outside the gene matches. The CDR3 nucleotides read TGCGCCAGCAGCTTACTTAGCGGGAGGGTCGACGAGCAGTACTTC. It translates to CASSLLSGRVDEQYF.

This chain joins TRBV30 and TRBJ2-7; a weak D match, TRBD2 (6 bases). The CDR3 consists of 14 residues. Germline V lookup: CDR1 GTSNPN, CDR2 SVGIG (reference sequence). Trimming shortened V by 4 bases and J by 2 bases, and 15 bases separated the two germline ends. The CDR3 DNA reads TGTGCCTGGACCTTCGGGACGGGGGCCTACGAGCAGTACTTC. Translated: CAWTFGTGAYEQYF.

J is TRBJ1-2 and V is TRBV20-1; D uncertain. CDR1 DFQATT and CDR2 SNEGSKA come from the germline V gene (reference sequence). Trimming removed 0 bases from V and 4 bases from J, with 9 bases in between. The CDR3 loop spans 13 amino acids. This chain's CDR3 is CSAREDRIYGYTF. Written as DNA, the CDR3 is TGCAGTGCTAGAGAAGATAGAATCTATGGCTACACCTTC.

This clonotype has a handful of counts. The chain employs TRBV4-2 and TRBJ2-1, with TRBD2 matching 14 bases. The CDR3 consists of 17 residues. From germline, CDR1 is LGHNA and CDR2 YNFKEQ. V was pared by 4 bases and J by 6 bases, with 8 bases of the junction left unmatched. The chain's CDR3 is CASSLTTGTSGGNEQFF. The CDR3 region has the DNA TGTGCCAGCAGCCTAACTACCGGGACTAGCGGGGGCAATGAGCAGTTCTTC.

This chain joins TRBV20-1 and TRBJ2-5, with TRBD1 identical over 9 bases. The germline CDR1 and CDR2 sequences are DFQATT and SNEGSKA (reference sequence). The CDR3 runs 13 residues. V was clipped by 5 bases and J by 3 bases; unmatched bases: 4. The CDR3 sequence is CSAGTGWKETQYF. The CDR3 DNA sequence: TGCAGTGCTGGGACAGGGTGGAAAGAGACCCAGTACTTC.

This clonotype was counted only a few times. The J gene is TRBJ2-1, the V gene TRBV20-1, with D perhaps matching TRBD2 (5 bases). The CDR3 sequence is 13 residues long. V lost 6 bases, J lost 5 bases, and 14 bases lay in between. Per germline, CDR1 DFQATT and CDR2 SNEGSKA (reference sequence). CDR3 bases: TGCAGTGCCGTCCCTAGCCCCAACAATGAGCAGTTCTTC. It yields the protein CSAVPSPNNEQFF.

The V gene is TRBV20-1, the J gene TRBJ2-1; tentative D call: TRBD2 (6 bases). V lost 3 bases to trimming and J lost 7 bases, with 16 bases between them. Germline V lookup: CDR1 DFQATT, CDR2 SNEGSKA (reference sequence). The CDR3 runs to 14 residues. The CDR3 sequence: CSARSLGGGNEQFF. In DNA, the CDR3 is TGCAGTGCTAGGAGCCTGGGGGGTGGGAATGAGCAGTTCTTC.